By its share, the clone carrying this T cell receptor beta chain is medium-sized. Its target is unknown. The DNA is omitted, as the CDR3 cannot be located on it reliably, and the CDR3 follows TCRdb's listing. The entry originates in a study of cytomegalovirus exposure and HLA in healthy donors. Notes on the study in general: A later analysis revealed that TCR association rates differed between HLA loci, peaking at DRB1 and bottoming out at HLA-C. A list of around 150 TCR beta chains associated with cytomegalovirus was given.

In the PCR, 60 Vbeta and 13 Jbeta primers were used. Generated by immunoSEQ multiplex PCR, the TCRdb table keeps only in-frame clones and is missing some. Of roughly 170,000 clones in the sample, 60% to 80% were seen once. CDR1 is MNHEY and CDR2 is SMNVEV in the germline V gene (reference sequence). With termini counted, the CDR3 has 14 amino acids. The chain joins TRBV27 to TRBJ2-5; TRBD2 reflects the table's D call only, with no check against the DNA. This sequence originates from a woman aged 45-65 years in good health and CMV-seropositive. The material sequenced was PBMCs. The CDR3 region is CASSSSGLAETQYF.